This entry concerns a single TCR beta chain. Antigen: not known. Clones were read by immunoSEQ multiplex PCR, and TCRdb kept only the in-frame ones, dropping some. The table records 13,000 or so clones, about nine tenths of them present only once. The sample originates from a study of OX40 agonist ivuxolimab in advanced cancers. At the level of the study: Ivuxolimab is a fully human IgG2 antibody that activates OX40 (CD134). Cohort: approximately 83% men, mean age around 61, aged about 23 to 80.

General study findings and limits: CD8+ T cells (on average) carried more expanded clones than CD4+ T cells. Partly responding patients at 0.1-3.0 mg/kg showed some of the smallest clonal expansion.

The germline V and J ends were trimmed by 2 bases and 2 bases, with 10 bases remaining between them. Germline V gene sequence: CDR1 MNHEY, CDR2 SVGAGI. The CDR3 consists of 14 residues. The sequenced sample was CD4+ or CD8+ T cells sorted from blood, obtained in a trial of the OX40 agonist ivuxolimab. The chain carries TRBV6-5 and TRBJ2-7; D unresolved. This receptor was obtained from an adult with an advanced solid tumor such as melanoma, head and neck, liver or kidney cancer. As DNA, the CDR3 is TGTGCCAGCAGTTACGGGCCAGATACCTACGAGCAGTACTTC. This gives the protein CASSYGPDTYEQYF.